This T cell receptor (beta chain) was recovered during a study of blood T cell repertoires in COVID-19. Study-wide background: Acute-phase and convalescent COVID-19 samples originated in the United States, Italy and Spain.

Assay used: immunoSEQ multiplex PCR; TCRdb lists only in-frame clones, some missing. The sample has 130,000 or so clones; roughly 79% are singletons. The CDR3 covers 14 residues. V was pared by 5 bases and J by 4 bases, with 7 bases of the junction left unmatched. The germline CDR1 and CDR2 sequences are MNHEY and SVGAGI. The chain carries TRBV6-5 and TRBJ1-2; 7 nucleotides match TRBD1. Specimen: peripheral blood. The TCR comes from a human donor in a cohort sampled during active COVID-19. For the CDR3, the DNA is TGTGCCAGCAGTCGCAGGACAGGATCCTATGGCTACACCTTC. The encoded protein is CASSRRTGSYGYTF.